Presented here are 18 T cell receptor beta chains from one specimen sequenced in a study of OX40 agonist ivuxolimab in advanced cancers. Profiling relied on immunoSEQ multiplex PCR, and the TCRdb table lists in-frame clones only, not all of them. The sample lists 10,000 to 15,000 clones, 81% seen once, with over 12% in the top ten. The starting material was CD4+ or CD8+ T cells sorted from blood, obtained in a trial of the OX40 agonist ivuxolimab. These receptors all stem from an adult with an advanced solid tumor such as melanoma, head and neck, liver or kidney cancer.

The chain couples TRBV6-4 to TRBJ2-4; 9 bases line up with TRBD2. From germline, CDR1 is MRHNA and CDR2 SNTAGT. Trimming at V came to 7 bases and at J to 0 bases, leaving 10 bases not matched to a gene. The CDR3 has 17 amino acids. This CDR3 is CASIPGSGRIAKNIQYF. CDR3 coding DNA: TGTGCCAGCATCCCGGGTAGCGGGAGAATAGCCAAAAACATTCAGTACTTC.

This rearrangement joins TRBV4-2 to TRBJ2-1, with no clear D. This CDR3 region has 15 residues. Looked up from germline, CDR1 is LGHNA and CDR2 is YNFKEQ. V was trimmed by 1 base and J by 4 bases, leaving 11 bases between them. The CDR3 DNA is TGTGCCAGCAGCCAAGTAGGCAGAGATTACAATGAGCAGTTCTTC. As protein: CASSQVGRDYNEQFF.

This clone was seen just once. The chain links TRBV7-9 to TRBJ2-2; 10 nucleotides match TRBD2. The germline CDR1 and CDR2 sequences are SEHNR and FQNEAQ (reference sequence). The CDR3 length is 14 residues. With V trimmed by 10 bases and J by 5 bases, 7 bases remained unmatched. CDR3 DNA: TGTGCCATATACAGCGGGAGGGTAACCGGGGAGCTGTTTTTT. Translating gives CAIYSGRVTGELFF.

The chain combines TRBV11-3 with TRBJ2-3; 10 bases line up with TRBD1. J gave up 2 bases and V 5 bases, and 7 bases lay outside the gene matches. The CDR3 length is 16 residues. Germline loops: CDR1 SGHNT, CDR2 YENEEA. This CDR3 is CASSLGQGDYTDTQYF. CDR3 in DNA: TGTGCCAGCAGCCTCGGACAGGGGGATTACACAGATACGCAGTATTTT.

This clone was detected a few times. V and J are TRBV7-3 and TRBJ2-1, with TRBD1 matching 8 bases. The CDR3 spans 15 residues. Trimming took 5 bases from V and 2 from J; bases not matched to a gene: 5. Germline-derived CDR1 and CDR2 are SGHTA and FQGTGA. CDR3 in amino acids: CASSVGQGTYNEQFF. In DNA form, the CDR3 reads TGTGCCAGCAGCGTCGGACAGGGCACCTACAATGAGCAGTTCTTC.

Written as DNA, the CDR3 is TGTGCCAGCAGCCCCGGGGGGGCGGAAGCTTTCTTT. Amino acids: CASSPGGAEAFF. The J gene is TRBJ1-1, the V gene TRBV14; TRBD1 is a possible D gene (6 bases). CDR3 size: 12 residues. The germline CDR1 and CDR2 sequences are SGHDN and FVKESK. The V gene lost 4 bases and the J gene lost 8 bases, with 11 bases spanning the gap.

CDR3 loop: CASSQEGLAGYNEQFF. The CDR3 DNA follows: TGTGCCAGCAGCCAAGAAGGGCTAGCGGGATACAATGAGCAGTTCTTC. The chain links TRBV4-2 to TRBJ2-1, with 9 bases fitting TRBD2. Germline V gene lookup returns CDR1 LGHNA and CDR2 YNFKEQ. With V trimmed by 0 bases and J by 4 bases, 4 bases remained unmatched. This CDR3 contains 16 residues.

The V and J genes are TRBV9 and TRBJ2-1, with D tentatively TRBD1 (5 bases). Per germline, CDR1 SGDLS and CDR2 YYNGEE. The CDR3 consists of 14 residues. Trimming stripped 3 bases from V and 5 bases from J, with 12 bases between. The CDR3 reads CASSGDRGHNEQFF. CDR3 bases: TGTGCCAGCAGCGGCGATAGGGGCCACAATGAGCAGTTCTTC.

The rearrangement uses TRBV7-6 and TRBJ2-1; 10 nucleotides line up with TRBD1. The CDR3 runs to 13 residues. J gave up 9 bases and V 5 bases, and 4 bases lay outside the gene matches. Germline lookup yields CDR1 SGHVS and CDR2 FNYEAQ. CDR3 sequence (DNA): TGTGCCAGCAGCCCCAGGACAGGGGGTGAGCAGTTCTTC. Its translation is CASSPRTGGEQFF. The full variable domain, its missing parts supplied by reference TRBV7-6 and TRBJ2-1, is GAGVSQSPRYKVTKRGQDVALRCDPISGHVSLYWYRQALGQGPEFLTYFNYEAQQDKSGLPNDRFSAERPEGSISTLTIQRTEQRDSAMYRCASSPRTGGEQFFGPGTRLTVL.

V is TRBV6-6 and J is TRBJ1-3; unclear D gene. Germline V lookup: CDR1 MNHNY, CDR2 SVGAGI (reference sequence). This CDR3 is built from 15 residues. Trimming took 9 bases from V and 4 from J, leaving 19 bases between them. The CDR3 region is CASTSPFGKGNTIYF. The CDR3 DNA reads as TGTGCCAGTACGTCCCCTTTCGGGAAGGGAAACACCATATATTTT.

The chain couples TRBV28 to TRBJ2-2; 10 positions match TRBD2. After removal of 6 bases from V and 5 bases from J, the junction contained 3 bases not matched to a gene. There are 14 residues in the CDR3. CDR1 and CDR2 from the germline V gene are MDHEN and SYDVKM. The CDR3 bases are TGTGCCAGCAGAATAGCGGGAGGTACCGGGGAGCTGTTTTTT. Translation gives CASRIAGGTGELFF. Together with reference TRBV28 and TRBJ2-2, the CDR3 gives the full variable domain: DVKVTQSSRYLVKRTGEKVFLECVQDMDHENMFWYRQDPGLGLRLIYFSYDVKMKEKGDIPEGYSVSREKKERFSLILESASTNQTSMYLCASRIAGGTGELFFGEGSRLTVL.

There are a few counts of this clone. The CDR3 sequence: CASTPDTNSYEQYF. The CDR3 nucleotides are TGTGCCAGCACCCCGGACACGAACTCCTACGAGCAGTACTTC. The gene calls are TRBV6-6 and TRBJ2-7, with a tentative D call TRBD1 (5 bases). V gave up 7 bases and J gave up 0 bases, with 13 bases separating them. Germline V lookup: CDR1 MNHNY, CDR2 SVGAGI (reference sequence). This CDR3 spans 14 amino acids.

The chain combines TRBV9 with TRBJ2-7; no firm D call. Germline V gene sequence: CDR1 SGDLS, CDR2 YYNGEE. The CDR3 runs 13 residues. With 0 bases removed from V and 0 bases from J, the gap between germline ends came to 4 bases. The chain's CDR3 is CASSVGSSYEQYF. The CDR3 DNA follows: TGTGCCAGCAGCGTAGGAAGCTCCTACGAGCAGTACTTC.

J is TRBJ2-3 and V is TRBV28; D might be TRBD1 (6 bases). V lost 2 bases and J lost 3, with 12 bases in between. The CDR3 extends over 15 amino acids. Germline loops: CDR1 MDHEN, CDR2 SYDVKM. Here the CDR3 DNA reads TGTGCCAGCAGTTTACAGGGGTTGGCGACAGATACGCAGTATTTT. Its translation is CASSLQGLATDTQYF.

J is TRBJ2-7 and V is TRBV28; 7 bases agree with TRBD2. CDR3 length equals 15 residues. Per the germline V gene, CDR1 is MDHEN and CDR2 is SYDVKM. Losses at the gene ends were 5 bases for V and 4 bases for J; bases not matched to a gene: 11. The CDR3 here is CASSITGGRDYEQYF. CDR3 sequence (DNA): TGTGCCAGCAGTATTACTGGCGGGAGAGATTACGAGCAGTACTTC.

The chain uses TRBV5-6 and TRBJ2-7; possibly TRBD2 for D (6 bases). Trimming stripped 1 base from V and 5 bases from J, with 16 bases between. The length of the CDR3 is 15 residues. Germline V gene data show CDR1 as SGHDT and CDR2 as YYEEEE. DNA for the CDR3: TGTGCCAGCAGCTTGATCGGCCCAGCGGGCGACGAGCAGTACTTC. It yields the protein CASSLIGPAGDEQYF. Full variable domain (missing parts from reference TRBV5-6 and TRBJ2-7): DAGVTQSPTHLIKTRGQQVTLRCSPKSGHDTVSWYQQALGQGPQFIFQYYEEEERQRGNFPDRFSGHQFPNYSSELNVNALLLGDSALYLCASSLIGPAGDEQYFGPGTRLTVT.

As DNA, the CDR3 is TGTGCCAGTAGTTCTCGGACTAGCGGGAGAGGTTACAATGAGCAGTTCTTC. It is translated as CASSSRTSGRGYNEQFF. This chain uses TRBV19 with TRBJ2-1; 13 bases are shared with TRBD2. The V gene end was trimmed by 5 bases and the J gene end by 4 bases; junction bases not matched to a gene: 8. This CDR3 contains 17 residues. The germline gives CDR1 LNHDA, CDR2 SQIVND (reference sequence).

This clone was detected a few times. The CDR3 region is CASSSWGGPYEQYF. The CDR3 coding sequence is TGTGCCAGCAGCTCATGGGGGGGGCCTTACGAGCAGTACTTC. The V gene is TRBV5-4, the J gene TRBJ2-7; possibly TRBD2 for D (7 bases). The germline gives CDR1 SGHNT, CDR2 YYREEE (reference sequence). Trimming removed 3 bases at V and 4 bases at J, with 14 bases between. The CDR3 contains 14 residues.